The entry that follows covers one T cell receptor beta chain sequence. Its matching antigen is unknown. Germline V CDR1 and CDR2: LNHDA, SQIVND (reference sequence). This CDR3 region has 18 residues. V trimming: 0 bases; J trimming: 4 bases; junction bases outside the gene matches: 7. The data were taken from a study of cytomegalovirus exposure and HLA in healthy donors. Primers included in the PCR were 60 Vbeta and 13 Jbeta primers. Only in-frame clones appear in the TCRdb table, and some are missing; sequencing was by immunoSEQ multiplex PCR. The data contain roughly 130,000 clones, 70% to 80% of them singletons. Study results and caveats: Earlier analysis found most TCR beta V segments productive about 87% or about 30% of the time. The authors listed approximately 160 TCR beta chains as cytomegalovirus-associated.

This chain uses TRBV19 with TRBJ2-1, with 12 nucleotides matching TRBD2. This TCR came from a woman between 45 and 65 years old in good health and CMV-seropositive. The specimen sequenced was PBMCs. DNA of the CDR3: TGTGCCAGTAGTATAGATAGGTCTAGCGGGGGGGCGTACAATGAGCAGTTCTTC. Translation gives CASSIDRSSGGAYNEQFF.